Below, one T cell receptor beta chain is given with its context. Which antigen it targets is not known. Base qualities are not at hand, and no much larger clone is one base apart. The data were obtained in a study of shared clonotypes between healthy human individuals (TCRdb year 2020). Turning to the overall study: Two women and a few men aged 18 to 49 years were included in the cohort. The study deeply sequenced blood TCR repertoires of about 5 healthy adults to estimate repertoire size and the extent of clonotype sharing between individuals. To increase sequencing depth and limit assay-specific biases, TCR repertoire library preparation and sequencing were carried out by different laboratories using diverse techniques. Each donor's leukapheresis produced roughly between roughly 0.94 and 9.5 billion PBMCs. Paper-wide results and their limitations: Pairwise subsampling indicated that sequencing depth was expected to affect the degree of clonotype sharing among donors. Sampling was limited to blood, and TCR repertoires in tissue likely differ from TCR repertoires in blood. Because the study included a small number of donors, the genetic and exposure-history diversity represented was limited.

Using the deep immunoSEQ assay, multiplex PCR amplified TCR CDR3 regions from genomic DNA. For each cell subset, the extracted genomic DNA was distributed evenly across all wells of several immunoSEQ 96-well plates, and each plate served as one replicate. Each replicate PCR for unsorted PBMC received roughly 290 ng genomic DNA, equal to tens of thousands of T cell genomes. Ten immunoSEQ deep assay plates were used to sequence unsorted PBMC genomic DNA. The purified libraries were quantified using a Qubit 3.0 fluorometer, sized with a Bioanalyzer 2100, and then quantified again using the KAPA Library Quantification kit. Every immunoSEQ 96-well plate was sequenced on a dedicated single-read 150-cycle Illumina NextSeq 550 flow cell. In the source study's methods: Because only junctional sequences without quality scores were contained in the immunoSEQ output, filtering matching that applied to full-length reads could not be performed. To assign V/J genes and CDR3, sequences were annotated against IMGT germline references using PyIR, a Python wrapper for IgBLAST v1.9. Reads were removed for weak V/J assignments (E-value above 1e-6), missing CDR3, stop codons, out-of-frame junctions, or ambiguous translated residues. A V3J clonotype was defined by an identical inferred V gene, J gene, and CDR3 amino acid sequence. To compute the percentage overlap between repertoires, the number of shared unique clonotypes was divided by the size of the smaller repertoire. Richness of each repertoire was evaluated using RTK rarefaction, the Chao1 estimator, and Recon v2.1 estimates of unobserved clonotypes. TCRdb holds this immuneACCESS table with in-frame rearrangements only. Some clones are missing; in checked studies, unresolved V genes explain under half, and the rest has no known cause. That table gives V, J and clone size, and the DNA gave D and trimming. This sample is represented by hundreds of thousands of clones; roughly 77% of them were singletons. The top ten hold under 15% of the sample.

The cysteine opens and the phenylalanine closes a CDR3 of 14 amino acids. Only the CDR3 portion is preserved as DNA: 42 bases, with reading frame beginning at the first base. V and J are truncated by 5 bases and 4 bases respectively, leaving an intervening sequence of 14 bases. The germline V gene (reference sequence) supplies CDR1 GTSNPN and CDR2 SVGIG. Donors were healthy HIV-negative adults with no recently reported acute infections or vaccinations. Every donor was a Caucasian adult residing in Nashville, Tennessee, USA. For unsorted samples, tens of millions of PBMCs were counted, and genomic DNA was extracted using the QIAamp DNA Blood Mini kit. Blood was collected by leukapheresis, and PBMCs were isolated by Ficoll-Histopaque density gradient centrifugation and then cryopreserved in liquid nitrogen vapor phase.

The receptor was isolated from a middle-aged woman in good health. Some clones in this sample may be carry-over from other donors' samples. The V gene is TRBV30 and the J gene is TRBJ2-2; a weak D assignment points to TRBD2 (5 bases agree). Sequenced: PBMCs. The DNA is TGTGCCTGGGGTAATCTTGAGGGCACCGGGGAGCTGTTTTTT. Translated, this is CAWGNLEGTGELFF.